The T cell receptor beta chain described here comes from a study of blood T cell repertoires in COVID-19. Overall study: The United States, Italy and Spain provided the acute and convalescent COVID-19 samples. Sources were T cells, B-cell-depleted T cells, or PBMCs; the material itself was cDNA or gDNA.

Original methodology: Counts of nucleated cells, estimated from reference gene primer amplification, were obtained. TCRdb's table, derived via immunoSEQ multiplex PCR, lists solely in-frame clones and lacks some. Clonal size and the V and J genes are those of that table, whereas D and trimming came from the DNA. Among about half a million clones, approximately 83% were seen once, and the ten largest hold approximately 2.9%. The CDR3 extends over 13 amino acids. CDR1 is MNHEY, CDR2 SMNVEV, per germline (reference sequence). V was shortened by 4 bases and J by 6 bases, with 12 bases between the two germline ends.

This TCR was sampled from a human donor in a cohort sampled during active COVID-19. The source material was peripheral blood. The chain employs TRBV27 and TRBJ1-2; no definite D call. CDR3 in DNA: TGTGCCAGCAGTTGGAGGGAGCAAGATGGCTACACCTTC. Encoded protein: CASSWREQDGYTF.